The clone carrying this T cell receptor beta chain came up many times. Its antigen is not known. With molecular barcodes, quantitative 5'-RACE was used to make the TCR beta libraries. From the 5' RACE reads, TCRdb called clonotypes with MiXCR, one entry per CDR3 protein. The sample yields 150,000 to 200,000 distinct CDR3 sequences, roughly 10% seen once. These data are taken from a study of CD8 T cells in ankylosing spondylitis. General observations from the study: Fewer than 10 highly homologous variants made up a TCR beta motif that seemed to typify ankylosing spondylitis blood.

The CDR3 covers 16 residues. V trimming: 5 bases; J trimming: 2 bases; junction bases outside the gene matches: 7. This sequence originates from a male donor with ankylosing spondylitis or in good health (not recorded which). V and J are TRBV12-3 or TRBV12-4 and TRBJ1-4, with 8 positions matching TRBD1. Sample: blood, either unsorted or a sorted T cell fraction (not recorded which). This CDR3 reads CASSVVRTGTNEKLFF. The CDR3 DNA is TGTGCCAGCAGTGTAGTGCGGACAGGGACTAATGAAAAACTGTTTTTT.